The entry that follows covers one TCR beta chain sequence. As yet, its antigen is unknown. The data derive from a study of T cells in localized non-small cell lung cancer. The study's findings and limits: In adjacent lung appeared a median about 58 of the top 100 tumor clones.

Per the germline V gene, CDR1 is SGHNT and CDR2 is YENEEA. Trimming removed 3 bases at V and 9 bases at J, with 12 bases between. The CDR3 length is 14 residues. Libraries were prepared by immunoSEQ multiplex PCR; TCRdb keeps only in-frame clonotypes and omits some of them. The sample records roughly 810 clones, around 30% being singletons. V usage is TRBV11-3 and J usage is TRBJ1-6; D is perhaps TRBD1 (5 bases). This sample comprised lung tumor tissue, obtained before any cancer treatment. The TCR was taken from a woman aged 18-50 years with stage III lung adenocarcinoma. DNA for the CDR3: TGTGCCAGCAGCTTGGGGGGTAGCGGTTCACCCCTCCACTTT. Encoded protein: CASSLGGSGSPLHF.